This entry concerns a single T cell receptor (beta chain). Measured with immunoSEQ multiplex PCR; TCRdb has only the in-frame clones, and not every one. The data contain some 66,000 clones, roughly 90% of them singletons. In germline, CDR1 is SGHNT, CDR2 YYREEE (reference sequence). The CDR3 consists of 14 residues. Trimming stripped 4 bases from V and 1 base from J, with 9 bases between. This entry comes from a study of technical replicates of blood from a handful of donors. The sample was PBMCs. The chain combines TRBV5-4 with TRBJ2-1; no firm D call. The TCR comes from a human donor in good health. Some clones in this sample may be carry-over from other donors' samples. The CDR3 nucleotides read TGTGCCAGCAGCCCTACAGATTCCTACAATGAGCAGTTCTTC. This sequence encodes CASSPTDSYNEQFF.